A single sample is the source of the 17 T cell receptor beta chains below, sequenced in a study of cytomegalovirus exposure and HLA in healthy donors. The primer mix had 60 Vbeta and 13 Jbeta primers. Sequencing was performed with immunoSEQ multiplex PCR; in TCRdb, only in-frame clones are kept and a portion is missing. The sample carries about 200,000 clones, 79% recorded once. The material sequenced was PBMCs. The receptors derive from a man aged 45 to 65 in good health and CMV-seronegative.

For this clone: A read error may account for a junction end that differs from germline. The gene calls are TRBV9 and TRBJ1-1, with TRBD1 as a possible D gene (6 bases). The germline V gene has CDR1 SGDLS and CDR2 YYNGEE. The CDR3 runs 15 residues. CDR3 bases: TGTGCCAACAGCCAGGGGAGGGGTTGGGACACTGAAGCTTTCTTT. Its translation is CANSQGRGWDTEAFF.

The J gene is TRBJ1-1, the V gene TRBV27, with D possibly matching TRBD1 (6 bases). The CDR3 is made up of 16 amino acids. Trimming removed 2 bases at V and 4 bases at J, with 17 bases between. Looked up from germline, CDR1 is MNHEY and CDR2 is SMNVEV (reference sequence). DNA for the CDR3: TGTGCCAGCAGTTTAGGGAGCCGGGGGGCGAGCACTGAAGCTTTCTTT. Translating it yields CASSLGSRGASTEAFF.

This chain uses TRBV4-1 with TRBJ1-1; D unresolved. CDR1 MGHRA and CDR2 YSYEKL come from the germline V gene. This CDR3 contains 12 residues. Trimming left V 4 bases short and J 6 bases short, with 9 bases between. The CDR3 reads CASSRLDSEAFF. DNA of the CDR3: TGCGCCAGCAGCCGACTCGATTCTGAAGCTTTCTTT.

This clone came up once. V gene TRBV13 combines with J gene TRBJ2-5; D is perhaps TRBD1 (6 bases). Germline CDR1 is PRHDT and CDR2 is FYEKMQ (reference sequence). V lost 6 bases and J lost 2, with 10 bases in between. The CDR3 runs 13 residues. The DNA of the CDR3 is TGTGCCAGCAGGGACAGCCAACAAGAGACCCAGTACTTC. The encoded protein is CASRDSQQETQYF.

This clone came up a few times. This chain joins TRBV6-1 and TRBJ1-2; D is uncertain. Germline lookup yields CDR1 MNHNS and CDR2 SASEGT. With 6 bases removed from V and 7 bases from J, the gap between germline ends came to 12 bases. This CDR3 has 12 amino acids. The DNA of the CDR3 is TGTGCCAGCAGCCCCCGGGGTGGTGGCTACACCTTC. Protein sequence: CASSPRGGGYTF.

The chain is built from TRBV4-1 and TRBJ2-6; D perhaps matches TRBD2 (6 bases). The germline V and J ends were trimmed by 0 bases and 1 base, with 13 bases remaining between them. This CDR3 region has 18 residues. In germline, CDR1 is MGHRA, CDR2 YSYEKL. The CDR3 is CASSQDIRGWSGANVLTF. CDR3 DNA: TGCGCCAGCAGCCAAGATATACGGGGGTGGTCTGGGGCCAACGTCCTGACTTTC.

This clone has a single count. The CDR3 loop is CASSLRGARGVAGEYEQYF. The CDR3 coding sequence is TGTGCCAGCAGTTTAAGAGGGGCGAGGGGGGTAGCGGGAGAGTACGAGCAGTACTTC. This sequence joins TRBV27 and TRBJ2-7, with 9 positions matching TRBD2. Germline V CDR1 and CDR2: MNHEY, SMNVEV (reference sequence). V trimming: 2 bases; J trimming: 4 bases; junction bases outside the gene matches: 18. The CDR3 length is 19 residues.

This chain links TRBV19 with TRBJ2-1; 11 bases are shared with TRBD2. Looked up from germline, CDR1 is LNHDA and CDR2 is SQIVND (reference sequence). The ends lost 3 bases at V and 6 bases at J; junction bases unmatched: 1. CDR3 size: 14 residues. CDR3 in DNA: TGTGCCAGTAGTATCACTAGCGGGAGCAATGAGCAGTTCTTC. Translated, it gives CASSITSGSNEQFF.

This chain links TRBV19 with TRBJ2-1, with TRBD2 identical over 7 bases. Germline loops: CDR1 LNHDA, CDR2 SQIVND (reference sequence). The CDR3 consists of 13 residues. V lost 3 bases, J lost 13 bases, and 9 bases stayed unmatched. The CDR3 nucleotides are TGTGCCAGTAGTATCTCCCCAGGGAGGGATCAGTTCTTC. It encodes CASSISPGRDQFF.

The chain employs TRBV7-9 and TRBJ2-7; 8 nucleotides match TRBD1. V trimming: 9 bases; J trimming: 4 bases; junction bases outside the gene matches: 2. This CDR3 is 11 amino acids long. From germline, CDR1 is SEHNR and CDR2 FQNEAQ (reference sequence). CDR3 sequence: CASQGAYEQYF. DNA for the CDR3: TGTGCCAGTCAGGGGGCTTACGAGCAGTACTTC.

The chain couples TRBV27 to TRBJ2-3; weak D call: TRBD1 (5 bases). CDR1 is MNHEY and CDR2 is SMNVEV in the germline V gene (reference sequence). This CDR3 comprises 13 residues. V was trimmed by 6 bases and J by 1 base, leaving 8 bases between them. The CDR3 loop reads CASRGLGTDTQYF. The CDR3 DNA reads as TGTGCCAGCAGGGGGCTCGGCACAGATACGCAGTATTTT.

This rearrangement joins TRBV4-1 to TRBJ2-2, with 9 bases lining up with TRBD1. V lost 0 bases to trimming and J lost 0 bases; unmatched junction nucleotides: 2. The CDR3 has 17 residues. Germline V gives CDR1 MGHRA, CDR2 YSYEKL. The CDR3 spells CASSQDRDRANTGELFF. The CDR3 region has the DNA TGCGCCAGCAGCCAAGATAGGGACAGGGCGAACACCGGGGAGCTGTTTTTT.

The V gene is TRBV27, the J gene TRBJ2-3; D is unclear. Looked up from germline, CDR1 is MNHEY and CDR2 is SMNVEV (reference sequence). There are 15 residues in the CDR3. V lost 3 bases and J lost 0, with 10 bases in between. The CDR3 loop reads CASSLGSPSTDTQYF. The DNA of the CDR3 is TGTGCCAGCAGTTTGGGCAGTCCTAGCACAGATACGCAGTATTTT.

The chain employs TRBV5-6 and TRBJ2-2, with 16 bases that match TRBD2. Trimming at V came to 4 bases and at J to 5 bases, leaving 5 bases not matched to a gene. Germline CDR1 and CDR2: SGHDT and YYEEEE. This CDR3 region has 17 residues. The CDR3 DNA is TGTGCCAGCAGCGGGACTAGCGGGAGGGCACGGACCGGGGAGCTGTTTTTT. Amino acid sequence: CASSGTSGRARTGELFF.

The chain combines TRBV5-1 with TRBJ1-3; a weak D match, TRBD1 (6 bases). CDR3 length: 15 residues. CDR1 SGHRS and CDR2 YFSETQ come from the germline V gene. The ends were cut back, 6 bases at V and 1 base at J, with 14 bases in the middle. CDR3 region: CASTEQGSSGNTIYF. The CDR3 DNA follows: TGCGCCAGCACCGAACAGGGTTCTTCTGGAAACACCATATATTTT.

This clone has a single count. The chain couples TRBV27 to TRBJ1-5, with 8 bases aligning to TRBD1. The CDR3 spans 15 residues. CDR1 and CDR2 (germline): MNHEY, SMNVEV (reference sequence). The J segment lost 2 bases and the V segment lost 5 bases, leaving 5 bases of the junction unmatched. CDR3 DNA sequence: TGTGCCAGCAGTACACAGGGGGACCGCAATCAGCCCCAGCATTTT. Translation: CASSTQGDRNQPQHF.

The chain recombines TRBV28 with TRBJ2-7; 9 bases map to TRBD2. After removal of 4 bases from V and 2 bases from J, the junction contained 12 bases not matched to a gene. This CDR3 is 17 amino acids long. From germline, CDR1 is MDHEN and CDR2 SYDVKM. The CDR3 protein is CASSSPRLAGIPYEQYF. As DNA, the CDR3 is TGTGCCAGCAGTTCCCCCAGGCTAGCGGGAATCCCCTACGAGCAGTACTTC.